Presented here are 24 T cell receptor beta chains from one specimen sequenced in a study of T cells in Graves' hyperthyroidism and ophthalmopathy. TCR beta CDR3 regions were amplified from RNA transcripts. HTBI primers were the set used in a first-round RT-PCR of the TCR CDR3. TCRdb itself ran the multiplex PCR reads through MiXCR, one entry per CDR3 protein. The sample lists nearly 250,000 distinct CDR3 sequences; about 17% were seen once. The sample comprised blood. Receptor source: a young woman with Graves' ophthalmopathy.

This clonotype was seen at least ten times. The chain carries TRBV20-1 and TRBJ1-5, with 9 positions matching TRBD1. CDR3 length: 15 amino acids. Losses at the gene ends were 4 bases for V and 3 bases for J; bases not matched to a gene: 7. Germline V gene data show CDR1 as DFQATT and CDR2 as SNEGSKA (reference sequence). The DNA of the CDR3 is TGCAGTGCTAAAACAGGACAGGGGATCAATCAGCCCCAGCATTTT. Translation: CSAKTGQGINQPQHF.

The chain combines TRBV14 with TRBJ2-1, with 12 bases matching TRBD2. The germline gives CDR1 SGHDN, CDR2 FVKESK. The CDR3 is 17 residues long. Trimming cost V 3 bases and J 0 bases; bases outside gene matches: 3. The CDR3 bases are TGTGCCAGCAGCCATGAGACTAGCGGGAGCTCCTACAATGAGCAGTTCTTC. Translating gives CASSHETSGSSYNEQFF.

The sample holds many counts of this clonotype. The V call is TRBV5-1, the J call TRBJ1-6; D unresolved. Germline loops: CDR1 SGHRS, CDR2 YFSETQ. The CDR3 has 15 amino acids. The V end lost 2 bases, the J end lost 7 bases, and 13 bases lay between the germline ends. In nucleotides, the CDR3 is TGCGCCAGCAGCTTCGATGACGTGGGGAATTCACCCCTCCACTTT. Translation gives CASSFDDVGNSPLHF. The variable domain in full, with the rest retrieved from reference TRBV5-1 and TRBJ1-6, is KAGVTQTPRYLIKTRGQQVTLSCSPISGHRSVSWYQQTPGQGLQFLFEYFSETQRNKGNFPGRFSGRQFSNSRSEMNVSTLELGDSALYLCASSFDDVGNSPLHFGNGTRLTVT.

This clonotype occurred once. The CDR3 sequence is CASRSLRGRDYVLGNQPQHF. The CDR3 DNA follows: TGTGCCAGCAGGTCCCTCAGGGGGCGCGATTACGTCTTGGGCAATCAGCCCCAGCATTTT. This chain uses TRBV28 with TRBJ1-5, with TRBD1 identical over 8 bases. V gave up 6 bases and J gave up 2 bases; unmatched junction bases: 21. The CDR3 is 20 residues long. Germline V gene sequence: CDR1 MDHEN, CDR2 SYDVKM.

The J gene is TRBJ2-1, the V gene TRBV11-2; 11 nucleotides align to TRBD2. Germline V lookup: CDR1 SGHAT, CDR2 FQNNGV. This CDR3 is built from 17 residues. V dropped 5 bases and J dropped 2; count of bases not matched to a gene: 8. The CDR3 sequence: CASSHNVAGGPYNEQFF. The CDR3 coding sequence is TGTGCCAGCAGCCACAACGTAGCGGGGGGGCCCTACAATGAGCAGTTCTTC.

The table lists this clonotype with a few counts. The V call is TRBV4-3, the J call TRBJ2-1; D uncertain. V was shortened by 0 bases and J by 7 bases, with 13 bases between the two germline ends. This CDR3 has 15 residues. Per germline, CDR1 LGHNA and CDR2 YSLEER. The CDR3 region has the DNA TGCGCCAGCAGCCAAGAAAGTCGGCTTGGGAATGAGCAGTTCTTC. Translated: CASSQESRLGNEQFF.

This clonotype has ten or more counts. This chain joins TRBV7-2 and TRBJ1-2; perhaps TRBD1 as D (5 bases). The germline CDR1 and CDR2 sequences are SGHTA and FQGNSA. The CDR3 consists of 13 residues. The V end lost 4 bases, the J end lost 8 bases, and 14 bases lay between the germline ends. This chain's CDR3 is CASSWGRTVGYTF. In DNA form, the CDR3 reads TGTGCCAGCAGCTGGGGACGGACGGTGGGCTACACCTTC.

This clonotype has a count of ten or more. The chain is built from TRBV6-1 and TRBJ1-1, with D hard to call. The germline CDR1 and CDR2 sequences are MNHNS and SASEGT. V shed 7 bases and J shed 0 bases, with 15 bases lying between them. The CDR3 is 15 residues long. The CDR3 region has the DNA TGTGCCAGCACTCCCCAAGTCGGGGTGAACACTGAAGCTTTCTTT. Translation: CASTPQVGVNTEAFF.

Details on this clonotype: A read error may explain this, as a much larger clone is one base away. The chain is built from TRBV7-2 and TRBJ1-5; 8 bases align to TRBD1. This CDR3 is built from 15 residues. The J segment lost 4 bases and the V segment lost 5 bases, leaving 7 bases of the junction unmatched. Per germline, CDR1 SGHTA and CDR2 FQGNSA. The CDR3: CASSQWTGRNQPQHF. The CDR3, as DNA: TGTGCCAGCAGCCAATGGACAGGGAGAAATCAGCCCCAGCATTTT.

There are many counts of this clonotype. CDR3 nucleotide sequence: TGTGCCAGCAGCATCGCCTGGGGTGCCGAAGAAAAACTGTTTTTT. This encodes CASSIAWGAEEKLFF. The chain couples TRBV7-2 to TRBJ1-4; D gene uncertain. Germline V gene data show CDR1 as SGHTA and CDR2 as FQGNSA. CDR3 length: 15 amino acids. V lost 5 bases to trimming and J lost 8 bases, with 18 bases between them.

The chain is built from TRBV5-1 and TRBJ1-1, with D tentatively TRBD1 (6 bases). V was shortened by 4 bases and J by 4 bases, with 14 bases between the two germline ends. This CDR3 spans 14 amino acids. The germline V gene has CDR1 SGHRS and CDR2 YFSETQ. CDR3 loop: CASSLDGGATEAFF. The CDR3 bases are TGCGCCAGCAGCCTGGATGGGGGGGCCACTGAAGCTTTCTTT.

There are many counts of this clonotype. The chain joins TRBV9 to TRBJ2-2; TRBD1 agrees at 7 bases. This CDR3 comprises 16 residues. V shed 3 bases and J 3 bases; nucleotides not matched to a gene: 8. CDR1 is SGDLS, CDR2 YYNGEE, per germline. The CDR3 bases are TGTGCCAGCAGCGGTCACGGGACAGATCACACCGGGGAGCTGTTTTTT. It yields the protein CASSGHGTDHTGELFF.

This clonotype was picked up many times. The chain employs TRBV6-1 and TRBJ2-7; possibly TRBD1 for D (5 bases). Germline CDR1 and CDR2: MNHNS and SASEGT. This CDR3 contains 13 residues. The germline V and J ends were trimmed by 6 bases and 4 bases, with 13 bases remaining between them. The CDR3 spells CASSLRRQYEQYF. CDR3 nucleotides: TGTGCCAGCAGCCTGCGACGACAGTACGAGCAGTACTTC.

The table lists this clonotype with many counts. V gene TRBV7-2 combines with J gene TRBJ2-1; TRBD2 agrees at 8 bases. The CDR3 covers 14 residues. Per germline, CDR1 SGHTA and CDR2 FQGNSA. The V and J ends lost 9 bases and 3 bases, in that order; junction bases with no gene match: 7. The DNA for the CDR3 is TGTGCCAGTACGGGGGGGCCAATCTACAATGAGCAGTTCTTC. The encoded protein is CASTGGPIYNEQFF.

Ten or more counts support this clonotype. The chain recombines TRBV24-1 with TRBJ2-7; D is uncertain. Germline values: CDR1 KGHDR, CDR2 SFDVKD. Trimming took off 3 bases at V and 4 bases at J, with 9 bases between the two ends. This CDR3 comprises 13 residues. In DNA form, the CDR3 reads TGTGCCACCAGTGATGGCGGTGAATACGAGCAGTACTTC. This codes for CATSDGGEYEQYF.

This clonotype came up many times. Written as DNA, the CDR3 is TGTGCCAGCTCACCACCCAATACTAGCGGGGGGGCCAGGCAGTACTTC. Protein: CASSPPNTSGGARQYF. The V and J genes are TRBV18 and TRBJ2-7; 13 nucleotides agree with TRBD2. The CDR3 totals 16 residues. V lost 0 bases to trimming and J lost 9 bases; unmatched junction nucleotides: 8. Germline V gene data show CDR1 as KGHSH and CDR2 as LQKENI. Full variable domain (outside the CDR3, taken from reference TRBV18 and TRBJ2-7): NAGVMQNPRHLVRRRGQEARLRCSPMKGHSHVYWYRQLPEEGLKFMVYLQKENIIDESGMPKERFSAEFPKEGPSILRIQQVVRGDSAAYFCASSPPNTSGGARQYFGPGTRLTVT.

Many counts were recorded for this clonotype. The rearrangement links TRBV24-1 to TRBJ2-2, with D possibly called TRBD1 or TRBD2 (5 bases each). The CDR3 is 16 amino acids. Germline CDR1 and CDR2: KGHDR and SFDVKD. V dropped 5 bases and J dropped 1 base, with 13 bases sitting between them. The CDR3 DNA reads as TGTGCCACCAGTGGATCGGGGCAATTGAACACCGGGGAGCTGTTTTTT. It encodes CATSGSGQLNTGELFF.

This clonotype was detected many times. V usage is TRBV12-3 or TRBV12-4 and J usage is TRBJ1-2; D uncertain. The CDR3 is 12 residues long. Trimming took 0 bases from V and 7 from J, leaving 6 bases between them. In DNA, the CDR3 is TGTGCCAGCAGTTTAGCTGATGGTGGCTACACCTTC. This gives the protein CASSLADGGYTF.

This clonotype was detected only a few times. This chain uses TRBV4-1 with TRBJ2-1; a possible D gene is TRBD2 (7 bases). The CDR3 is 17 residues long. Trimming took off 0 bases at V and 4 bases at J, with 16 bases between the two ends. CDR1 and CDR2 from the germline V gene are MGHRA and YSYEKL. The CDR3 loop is CASSQDRGADLYNEQFF. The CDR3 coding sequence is TGCGCCAGCAGCCAAGATCGGGGGGCTGACCTTTACAATGAGCAGTTCTTC.

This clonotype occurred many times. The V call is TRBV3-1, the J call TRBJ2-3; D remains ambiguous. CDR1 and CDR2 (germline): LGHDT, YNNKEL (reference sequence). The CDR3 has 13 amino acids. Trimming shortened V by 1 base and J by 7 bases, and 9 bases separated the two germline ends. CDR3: CASSQGGRNTQYF. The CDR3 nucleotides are TGTGCCAGCAGCCAAGGCGGCCGCAATACGCAGTATTTT.

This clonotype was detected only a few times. The CDR3 region is CASATIDGNYGYTF. CDR3 nucleotide sequence: TGTGCCAGCGCCACCATAGACGGCAACTATGGCTACACCTTC. The chain carries TRBV19 and TRBJ1-2, with D hard to call. There are 14 residues in the CDR3. Trimming left V 9 bases short and J 2 bases short, with 16 bases between. Germline assignment: CDR1 LNHDA and CDR2 SQIVND (reference sequence).

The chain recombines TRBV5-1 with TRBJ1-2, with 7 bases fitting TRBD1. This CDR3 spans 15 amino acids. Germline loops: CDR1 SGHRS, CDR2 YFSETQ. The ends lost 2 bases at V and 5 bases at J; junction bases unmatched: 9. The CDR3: CASSLRDSQGYGYTF. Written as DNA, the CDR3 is TGCGCCAGCAGCTTACGGGACAGCCAAGGGTATGGCTACACCTTC.

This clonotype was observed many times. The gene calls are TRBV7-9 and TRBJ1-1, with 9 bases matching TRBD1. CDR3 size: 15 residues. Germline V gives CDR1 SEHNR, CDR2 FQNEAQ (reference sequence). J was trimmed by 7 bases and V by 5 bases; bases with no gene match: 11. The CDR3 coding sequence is TGTGCCAGCAGCGGATACGGGACAGGGTTGGGTGAAGCTTTCTTT. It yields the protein CASSGYGTGLGEAFF.

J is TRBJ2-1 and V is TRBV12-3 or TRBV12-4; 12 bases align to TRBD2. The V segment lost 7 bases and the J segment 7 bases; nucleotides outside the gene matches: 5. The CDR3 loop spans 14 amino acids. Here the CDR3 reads CASKTSGGRNEQFF. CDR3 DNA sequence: TGTGCCAGCAAAACTAGCGGGGGGAGGAATGAGCAGTTCTTC.